This TCR beta chain was documented in a study of CD8 T cells in Susac syndrome. General study findings and limits: Clonal expansion was missing from Susac syndrome CD4+ T cell repertoires.

From blood CD8+ and CD4+ T cells, TCR beta sequences were generated. cDNA came from about 0.51 to 1 ug RNA primed by random hexamers. immunoSEQ multiplex PCR amplified TCR beta CDR3 across 54 Vbeta, 13 Jbeta. MiXCR, run by TCRdb on the immunoSEQ multiplex PCR reads, gives a single entry per CDR3 protein. The sample consists of 240,000 or so distinct CDR3 sequences, 95% to 97% of them appearing once. In this sample, this clonotype turned up once. Antigen: not known. Germline loops: CDR1 SGHAT, CDR2 FQNNGV. The CDR3 loop spans 14 amino acids. Trimming removed 5 bases from V and 5 bases from J, with 15 bases in between.

The sample consisted of CD4+ T cells from PBMCs. The TCR was taken from a human donor with Susac syndrome. This chain uses TRBV11-2 with TRBJ2-5, with D perhaps matching TRBD1 (5 bases). CDR3 DNA sequence: TGTGCCAGCAGCCCAGCCAGGGCCAGTGAGACCCAGTACTTC. Translating gives CASSPARASETQYF.